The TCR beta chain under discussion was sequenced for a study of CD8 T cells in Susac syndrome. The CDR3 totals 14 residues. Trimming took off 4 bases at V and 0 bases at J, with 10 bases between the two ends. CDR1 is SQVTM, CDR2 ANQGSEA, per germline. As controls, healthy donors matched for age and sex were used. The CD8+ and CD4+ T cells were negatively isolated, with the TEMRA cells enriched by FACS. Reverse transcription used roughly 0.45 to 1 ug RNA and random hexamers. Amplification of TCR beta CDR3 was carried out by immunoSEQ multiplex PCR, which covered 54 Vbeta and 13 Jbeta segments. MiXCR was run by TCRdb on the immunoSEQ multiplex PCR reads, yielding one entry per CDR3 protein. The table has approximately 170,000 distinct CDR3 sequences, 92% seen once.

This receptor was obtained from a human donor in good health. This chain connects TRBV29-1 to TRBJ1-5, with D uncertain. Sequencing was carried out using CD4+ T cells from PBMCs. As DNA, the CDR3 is TGCAGCGTTGTGGAAACTAATAGCAATCAGCCCCAGCATTTT. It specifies CSVVETNSNQPQHF.